What follows are 29 T cell receptor beta chains derived from one specimen sequenced in a study of response to subunit inactivated influenza vaccine. TCRdb fed the RT-PCR reads into MiXCR, producing one record per CDR3 protein. This sample yields around 520,000 distinct CDR3 sequences, of which 10% to 15% are seen a single time; approximately 10% belongs to the top ten. This material consisted of PBMCs from blood, taken on the day of vaccination. These receptors were obtained from a middle-aged man who received an inactivated influenza vaccine.

In its sample, this clonotype was seen many times. This chain connects TRBV29-1 to TRBJ2-2; TRBD1 is a possible D gene (5 bases). Germline-derived CDR1 and CDR2 are SQVTM and ANQGSEA. The CDR3 covers 15 residues. V lost 6 bases and J lost 0, with 14 bases in between. CDR3 sequence reads: CSVQGQDANTGELFF. CDR3 bases: TGCAGCGTCCAAGGACAAGACGCGAACACCGGGGAGCTGTTTTTT.

This clonotype was observed a few times. The chain has TRBV4-2 and TRBJ1-5, with D maybe TRBD1 (5 bases). CDR3 size: 15 residues. Trimming removed 0 bases from V and 5 bases from J, with 11 bases in between. In germline, CDR1 is LGHNA, CDR2 YNFKEQ. CDR3 sequence reads: CASSQDGRAHQPQHF. The CDR3, as DNA: TGTGCCAGCAGCCAAGATGGCAGGGCTCATCAGCCCCAGCATTTT.

This clonotype appeared a few times. The rearrangement links TRBV7-9 to TRBJ2-1, with D perhaps being TRBD1 or TRBD2 (7 bases each). CDR3 length equals 15 residues. In germline, CDR1 is SEHNR, CDR2 FQNEAQ (reference sequence). The V gene lost 5 bases and the J gene lost 2 bases, with 13 bases spanning the gap. CDR3 DNA sequence: TGTGCCAGCAGCCCCCAGGGGGGGACCTACAATGAGCAGTTCTTC. Its translation is CASSPQGGTYNEQFF.

This clonotype appeared a few times. The J gene is TRBJ2-7, the V gene TRBV9; possibly TRBD2 for D (6 bases). The CDR3 covers 16 residues. In germline, CDR1 is SGDLS, CDR2 YYNGEE. V dropped 0 bases and J dropped 2 bases, with 15 bases sitting between them. The CDR3 reads CASSVGAGRTAYEQYF. The CDR3 coding sequence is TGTGCCAGCAGCGTAGGAGCGGGCAGGACGGCCTACGAGCAGTACTTC.

This clonotype appeared a few times. The rearrangement joins TRBV6-1 to TRBJ2-5, with TRBD1 identical over 9 bases. The germline V gene encodes CDR1 MNHNS and CDR2 SASEGT. This CDR3 is 14 amino acids long. The V and J ends lost 5 bases and 4 bases, in that order; junction bases with no gene match: 5. The CDR3 here is CASSKQGARETQYF. In nucleotides, the CDR3 is TGTGCCAGCAGTAAACAGGGGGCTCGAGAGACCCAGTACTTC.

There are a few counts of this clonotype. CDR3 nucleotide sequence: TGCGCCAGCAGCTCCCTGGCGGGGGGGAACACAGATACGCAGTATTTT. Its translation: CASSSLAGGNTDTQYF. This chain uses TRBV5-1 with TRBJ2-3, with 9 bases identical to TRBD2. The germline CDR1 and CDR2 sequences are SGHRS and YFSETQ. The CDR3 loop spans 16 amino acids. V shed 3 bases and J 2 bases; nucleotides not matched to a gene: 7.

This clonotype was counted only a few times. One junction end does not reproduce the germline sequence, and a read error may be involved. The chain carries TRBV10-3 and TRBJ2-2; perhaps TRBD1 as D (7 bases). Germline-derived CDR1 and CDR2 are ENHRY and SYGVKD. This CDR3 region has 14 residues. The chain's CDR3 is CAISLGGGTGELFF. As DNA, the CDR3 is TGTGCCATCAGCCTCGGAGGGGGCACCGGGGAGTTGTTTTTT.

This clonotype appeared a few times. The gene calls are TRBV2 and TRBJ2-5, with D possibly matching TRBD2 (5 bases). This CDR3 spans 16 amino acids. CDR1 SNHLY and CDR2 FYNNEI come from the germline V gene. V was cut by 2 bases and J by 5 bases, with 18 bases left in between. For the CDR3, the DNA is TGTGCCAGCAGTGAAAGAGGGAATGTTATATGGGAGACCCAGTACTTC. Translation: CASSERGNVIWETQYF.

CDR3 nucleotides: TGTGCCAGCAGCTTAAGAGGGCCCGGCGGCGGGGGCAGCACTCAGTACTTC. Translating it yields CASSLRGPGGGGSTQYF. The rearrangement joins TRBV7-2 to TRBJ2-4, with TRBD2 as a possible D gene (7 bases). The germline V and J ends were trimmed by 2 bases and 12 bases, with 26 bases remaining between them. The germline V gene encodes CDR1 SGHTA and CDR2 FQGNSA. The CDR3 spans 17 residues.

Ten or more counts support this clonotype. The V gene is TRBV15, the J gene TRBJ2-1; TRBD2 matches at 11 bases. This CDR3 region has 17 residues. In germline, CDR1 is LNHNV, CDR2 YYDKDF (reference sequence). The ends lost 2 bases at V and 7 bases at J; junction bases unmatched: 10. CDR3: CATSRFEGVAGGNEQFF. The DNA of the CDR3 is TGTGCCACCAGCAGATTCGAAGGGGTAGCGGGGGGGAATGAGCAGTTCTTC.

This clonotype has a handful of counts. The V and J genes are TRBV12-3 or TRBV12-4 and TRBJ2-3; 8 bases fit TRBD2. V lost 5 bases and J lost 1; bases outside the gene matches: 5. The CDR3 extends over 15 amino acids. CDR3 amino acids: CASSLHSGGTDTQYF. The CDR3 DNA sequence: TGTGCCAGCAGTCTACATAGCGGGGGCACAGATACGCAGTATTTT.

This clonotype was observed a few times. V and J are TRBV7-2 and TRBJ2-1, with D perhaps TRBD1 (5 bases). V lost 5 bases and J 3 bases, leaving 17 bases between the germline ends. This CDR3 spans 16 amino acids. Germline V CDR1 and CDR2: SGHTA, FQGNSA. CDR3 amino acids: CASSPRDGHRYNEQFF. CDR3 bases: TGTGCCAGCAGCCCCCGTGACGGACACCGCTACAATGAGCAGTTCTTC.

The chain couples TRBV4-1 to TRBJ2-3; D tentatively reads TRBD1 or TRBD2 (5 bases each). The CDR3 totals 16 residues. V was pared by 3 bases and J by 3 bases, with 16 bases between. The V gene's germline CDR1 is MGHRA and CDR2 YSYEKL. This chain's CDR3 is CASSQGVWELTDTQYF. The DNA of the CDR3 is TGCGCCAGCAGCCAGGGGGTCTGGGAATTAACAGATACGCAGTATTTT.

The rearrangement links TRBV20-1 to TRBJ1-3, with D possibly TRBD1 on 5 matching bases. Between the trimmed V and J ends, which lost 1 base and 3 bases, there was a span of 13 bases. The V gene's germline CDR1 is DFQATT and CDR2 SNEGSKA (reference sequence). The CDR3 has 15 amino acids. The DNA of the CDR3 is TGCAGTGCTAGAGGGGGCTTAGCGGTTGGAAACACCATATATTTT. This sequence encodes CSARGGLAVGNTIYF.

This clonotype turned up a few times. This chain links TRBV5-1 with TRBJ2-1, with D unresolved. Germline CDR1 SGHRS, CDR2 YFSETQ. The CDR3 length is 12 residues. V shed 1 base and J shed 7 bases, with 6 bases lying between them. The CDR3 region is CASSLWWNEQFF. The CDR3 DNA sequence: TGCGCCAGCAGCTTGTGGTGGAATGAGCAGTTCTTC.

This rearrangement joins TRBV29-1 to TRBJ2-2; TRBD1 matches 10 bases. The CDR3 contains 14 residues. Trimming took 6 bases from V and 4 from J; bases not matched to a gene: 5. CDR1 SQVTM and CDR2 ANQGSEA come from the germline V gene. The CDR3 DNA sequence: TGCAGCGTCGCACGGACAGGGGGCACCGGGGAGCTGTTTTTT. This codes for CSVARTGGTGELFF.

The V gene is TRBV2, the J gene TRBJ2-2; a possible D gene is TRBD1 (6 bases). The CDR3 has 19 residues. Between the trimmed V and J ends, which lost 8 bases and 1 base, there was a span of 26 bases. From germline, CDR1 is SNHLY and CDR2 FYNNEI. Written as DNA, the CDR3 is TGTGCCAGCTGTTCCCCCTCGAGCTTGAACAGGGAGAACACCGGGGAGCTGTTTTTT. Translation gives CASCSPSSLNRENTGELFF. Variable domain in full (rest from reference TRBV2 and TRBJ2-2): EPEVTQTPSHQVTQMGQEVILRCVPISNHLYFYWYRQILGQKVEFLVSFYNNEISEKSEIFDDQFSVERPDGSNFTLKIRSTKLEDSAMYFCASCSPSSLNRENTGELFFGEGSRLTVL.

The chain combines TRBV4-2 with TRBJ2-2; D may be TRBD2 (5 bases). The V end lost 0 bases, the J end lost 7 bases, and 15 bases lay between the germline ends. The CDR3 length is 16 residues. Germline V gives CDR1 LGHNA, CDR2 YNFKEQ. The DNA of the CDR3 is TGTGCCAGCAGCCAAGATCATAGCTCTCGGGGCGGGGAGCTGTTTTTT. It yields the protein CASSQDHSSRGGELFF.

This clonotype showed up many times. The genes are TRBV7-9 and TRBJ1-2, with TRBD1 matching over 8 bases. The V segment lost 11 bases and the J segment 4 bases; nucleotides outside the gene matches: 18. Per the germline V gene, CDR1 is SEHNR and CDR2 is FQNEAQ (reference sequence). This CDR3 comprises 16 residues. The CDR3 region is CAVPIGQGLSVYGYTF. The CDR3 DNA follows: TGTGCCGTGCCGATTGGACAGGGACTTTCTGTCTATGGCTACACCTTC.

This clonotype has more than one count but fewer than ten. The chain employs TRBV7-2 and TRBJ2-1; D is possibly TRBD2 (6 bases). Germline V gene lookup returns CDR1 SGHTA and CDR2 FQGNSA. The CDR3 is made up of 15 amino acids. Between the trimmed V and J ends, which lost 5 bases and 6 bases, there was a span of 17 bases. The CDR3 protein is CASSERSGYTNEQFF. The CDR3 DNA reads as TGTGCCAGCAGCGAACGAAGCGGGTACACCAATGAGCAGTTCTTC. Looking up the rest from reference TRBV7-2 and TRBJ2-1 gives the full variable domain: GAGVSQSPSNKVTEKGKDVELRCDPISGHTALYWYRQSLGQGLEFLIYFQGNSAPDKSGLPSDRFSAERTGGSVSTLTIQRTQQEDSAVYLCASSERSGYTNEQFFGPGTRLTVL.

The table lists this clonotype with a few counts. V gene TRBV7-2 combines with J gene TRBJ2-4; TRBD1 matches at 7 bases. The V gene end was trimmed by 5 bases and the J gene end by 11 bases; junction bases not matched to a gene: 9. This CDR3 comprises 13 residues. The germline V gene encodes CDR1 SGHTA and CDR2 FQGNSA. The CDR3 protein is CASSASTGTLQYF. The CDR3 nucleotides are TGTGCCAGCAGCGCCTCGACAGGGACCCTTCAGTACTTC.

In its sample, this clonotype was seen a few times. V gene TRBV6-1 combines with J gene TRBJ1-2; D possibly corresponds to TRBD1 (5 bases). Germline CDR1 is MNHNS and CDR2 is SASEGT. With 8 bases removed from V and 5 bases from J, the gap between germline ends came to 12 bases. The length of the CDR3 is 12 residues. The CDR3 region is CASRLKGYGYTF. The DNA of the CDR3 is TGTGCCAGCCGTTTAAAGGGGTATGGCTACACCTTC.

This clonotype was counted at least ten times. V is TRBV7-2 and J is TRBJ2-3; the D is unclear. The CDR3 length is 13 residues. Germline values: CDR1 SGHTA, CDR2 FQGNSA. V was shortened by 3 bases and J by 4 bases, with 8 bases between the two germline ends. CDR3 bases: TGTGCCAGCAGCTTGTCCGGCCCAGATACGCAGTATTTT. This gives the protein CASSLSGPDTQYF.

The V gene is TRBV10-1, the J gene TRBJ2-3; weak D call: TRBD2 (7 bases). The CDR3 covers 17 residues. Trimming left V 6 bases short and J 2 bases short, with 21 bases between. The germline CDR1 and CDR2 sequences are WNHNN and SYGVQD (reference sequence). CDR3 in DNA: TGCGCCAGCAGCCGCTTGGCGCGGGGGCCTTTCACAGATACGCAGTATTTT. Protein: CASSRLARGPFTDTQYF.

V is TRBV5-5 and J is TRBJ2-3, with D perhaps TRBD1 (6 bases). The V end lost 3 bases, the J end lost 7 bases, and 15 bases lay between the germline ends. The CDR3 loop spans 14 amino acids. CDR1 is SGHKS, CDR2 YYEKEE, per germline (reference sequence). The CDR3 DNA is TGTGCCAGCAGCTCTCAAATACAGGGTTATACGCAGTATTTT. Its protein product is CASSSQIQGYTQYF.

This clonotype came up a few times. The chain couples TRBV18 to TRBJ1-1; perhaps TRBD1 as D (6 bases). The V gene's germline CDR1 is KGHSH and CDR2 LQKENI. V was pared by 4 bases and J by 11 bases, with 14 bases between. The CDR3 sequence is 12 residues long. CDR3 residues: CASSLIKGDAFF. DNA for the CDR3: TGTGCCAGCTCACTTATAAAGGGGGATGCTTTCTTT.

The table lists this clonotype with a few counts. The genes are TRBV5-6 and TRBJ2-7; D call uncertain. This CDR3 spans 13 amino acids. Germline lookup yields CDR1 SGHDT and CDR2 YYEEEE. V dropped 1 base and J dropped 2 bases, with 7 bases sitting between them. DNA for the CDR3: TGTGCCAGCAGCTTGAGCGAGACCTACGAGCAGTACTTC. It is translated as CASSLSETYEQYF.

The table lists this clonotype with a few counts. The gene calls are TRBV20-1 and TRBJ2-7, with D tentatively TRBD2 (6 bases). CDR1 is DFQATT, CDR2 SNEGSKA, per germline (reference sequence). This CDR3 contains 16 residues. Trimming pared 0 bases from V and 3 bases from J, leaving 18 bases between. The CDR3 loop is CSARDLRPGSDYEQYF. CDR3 coding DNA: TGCAGTGCTAGAGATTTACGCCCCGGGAGCGACTACGAGCAGTACTTC.

In this sample, this clonotype turned up many times. This chain links TRBV12-3 or TRBV12-4 with TRBJ2-1; TRBD2 might be the D (5 bases). V was shortened by 2 bases and J by 7 bases, with 12 bases between the two germline ends. The CDR3 has 14 amino acids. CDR3 residues: CASSLPSIYNEQFF. CDR3 DNA sequence: TGTGCCAGCAGTTTACCTAGCATCTATAATGAGCAGTTCTTC.